This passage covers 32 T cell receptor beta chains from one sample sequenced in a study of beta chain features in type 1 diabetes. The study's findings and limits: People with Type 1 diabetes carried modestly yet significantly shorter TCRB CDR3s in all four CD4+ subsets.

TCRB transcripts that were expressed got sequenced, as all of the isolated RNA had been reverse transcribed. The data were produced by immunoSEQ multiplex PCR, yet TCRdb's version contains in-frame clones alone and is incomplete. Of tens of thousands of clones listed, approximately 57% were seen once; the top ten hold 0.37%. The antigens these receptors bind are not known. Input material: stem cell memory CD4+ T cells from blood. These receptors came from a man aged 18 to 29 with type 1 diabetes.

J is TRBJ1-1 and V is TRBV25-1; 7 bases fit TRBD1. Looked up from germline, CDR1 is MGHDK and CDR2 is SYGVNS. Trimming removed 3 bases from V and 5 bases from J; junction bases left unmatched: 9. The CDR3 loop spans 15 amino acids. CDR3: CASSDTTGQATEAFF. The DNA of the CDR3 is TGTGCCAGCAGTGACACAACCGGACAGGCTACTGAAGCTTTCTTT.

The gene calls are TRBV7-9 and TRBJ2-1; 7 bases are a match to TRBD1. V was pared by 8 bases and J by 7 bases, with 17 bases of the junction left unmatched. The CDR3 runs to 16 residues. The V gene's germline CDR1 is SEHNR and CDR2 FQNEAQ (reference sequence). CDR3 in DNA: TGTGCCAGCCGCCGTGCCTTTACAGGGGTGATAAATGAGCAGTTCTTC. This codes for CASRRAFTGVINEQFF.

The CDR3: CASSFLWTDGYTF. The CDR3 DNA reads as TGTGCCAGCAGCTTTCTCTGGACAGATGGCTACACCTTC. The V gene is TRBV7-9, the J gene TRBJ1-2; D perhaps matches TRBD1 (6 bases). CDR3 length equals 13 residues. The V end lost 3 bases, the J end lost 6 bases, and 11 bases lay between the germline ends. CDR1 SEHNR and CDR2 FQNEAQ come from the germline V gene (reference sequence).

This chain uses TRBV9 with TRBJ1-1, with D maybe TRBD1 (5 bases). V lost 0 bases and J lost 3, with 12 bases in between. Germline V CDR1 and CDR2: SGDLS, YYNGEE. CDR3 size: 15 residues. The CDR3 bases are TGTGCCAGCAGCGTAGGAAACACCAGGGACACTGAAGCTTTCTTT. Protein sequence: CASSVGNTRDTEAFF.

Only a few counts were recorded for this clone. This sequence joins TRBV5-4 and TRBJ2-1; TRBD2 agrees at 10 bases. This CDR3 is 15 amino acids long. The germline V gene encodes CDR1 SGHNT and CDR2 YYREEE (reference sequence). V was clipped by 3 bases and J by 3 bases; unmatched bases: 3. This CDR3 reads CASSSASGSYNEQFF. CDR3 bases: TGTGCCAGCAGCTCCGCTAGCGGGAGCTACAATGAGCAGTTCTTC.

The sample holds one count of this clone. The chain combines TRBV5-4 with TRBJ2-2; D possibly corresponds to TRBD2 (6 bases). V dropped 0 bases and J dropped 4 bases, with 10 bases sitting between them. Germline loops: CDR1 SGHNT, CDR2 YYREEE (reference sequence). This CDR3 is 15 amino acids long. CDR3 nucleotides: TGTGCCAGCAGCTTGGGACTAGTAGGCACCGGGGAGCTGTTTTTT. Its protein product is CASSLGLVGTGELFF.

In nucleotides, the CDR3 is TGCGCCAGCAGCCAGGACAGCCCAGCAGATACGCAGTATTTT. Its protein product is CASSQDSPADTQYF. The chain combines TRBV5-1 with TRBJ2-3, with D possibly being TRBD1 (6 bases). Germline loops: CDR1 SGHRS, CDR2 YFSETQ. This CDR3 spans 14 amino acids. The germline V and J ends were trimmed by 4 bases and 4 bases, with 13 bases remaining between them.

The J gene is TRBJ1-3, the V gene TRBV7-2; TRBD1 agrees at 8 bases. The ends lost 7 bases at V and 4 bases at J; junction bases unmatched: 9. Germline CDR1 reads SGHTA; CDR2 reads FQGNSA. The CDR3 totals 15 residues. Here the CDR3 reads CASNLPGQEGNTIYF. The CDR3 DNA reads as TGTGCCAGCAACCTTCCGGGACAGGAAGGAAACACCATATATTTT.

The genes are TRBV7-9 and TRBJ1-4, with 8 bases lining up with TRBD1. V was clipped by 4 bases and J by 8 bases; unmatched bases: 9. Germline V gene data show CDR1 as SEHNR and CDR2 as FQNEAQ (reference sequence). The CDR3 runs to 15 residues. The CDR3 DNA sequence: TGTGCCAGCAGCTCAGTCGACAGGGGCAGGGAAAAACTGTTTTTT. This sequence encodes CASSSVDRGREKLFF.

The J gene is TRBJ2-5, the V gene TRBV10-3, with TRBD2 identical over 12 bases. V lost 3 bases, J lost 4 bases, and 3 bases stayed unmatched. The germline V gene has CDR1 ENHRY and CDR2 SYGVKD. The CDR3 is 15 residues long. The CDR3 is CAISELAGGRETQYF. The CDR3 nucleotides are TGTGCCATCAGTGAACTAGCGGGGGGCCGAGAGACCCAGTACTTC.

This chain joins TRBV28 and TRBJ2-7; 9 bases are shared with TRBD2. Germline V gene lookup returns CDR1 MDHEN and CDR2 SYDVKM. CDR3 length: 15 amino acids. V was pared by 8 bases and J by 4 bases, with 12 bases of the junction left unmatched. CDR3 loop: CASSPRGGSVYEQYF. For the CDR3, the DNA is TGTGCCAGCTCACCGCGGGGGGGGTCCGTATACGAGCAGTACTTC.

The genes are TRBV28 and TRBJ1-1; 8 bases line up with TRBD1. The junction had 1 base not matched to a gene; V was cut back by 5 bases and J by 5 bases. The CDR3 has 12 residues. Germline V gives CDR1 MDHEN, CDR2 SYDVKM. The CDR3 protein is CASSTGGTEAFF. Here the CDR3 DNA reads TGTGCCAGCAGTACAGGGGGAACTGAAGCTTTCTTT.

The V call is TRBV18, the J call TRBJ2-7; 7 bases are shared with TRBD2. Germline V lookup: CDR1 KGHSH, CDR2 LQKENI. The CDR3 consists of 14 residues. V lost 3 bases and J lost 5; bases outside the gene matches: 7. CDR3 sequence reads: CASSPRGGRDEQYF. CDR3 sequence (DNA): TGTGCCAGCTCACCGCGGGGAGGGAGGGACGAGCAGTACTTC. The variable domain in full, with the rest retrieved from reference TRBV18 and TRBJ2-7, is NAGVMQNPRHLVRRRGQEARLRCSPMKGHSHVYWYRQLPEEGLKFMVYLQKENIIDESGMPKERFSAEFPKEGPSILRIQQVVRGDSAAYFCASSPRGGRDEQYFGPGTRLTVT.

The chain is built from TRBV28 and TRBJ1-1, with a possible D match to TRBD1 (6 bases). Germline assignment: CDR1 MDHEN and CDR2 SYDVKM. V gave up 7 bases and J gave up 0 bases, with 24 bases separating them. CDR3 length: 18 residues. The CDR3 here is CASTPGRAGDPMNTEAFF. In nucleotides, the CDR3 is TGTGCCAGCACCCCAGGGCGTGCAGGGGACCCTATGAACACTGAAGCTTTCTTT.

This clone was counted only a few times. This chain connects TRBV19 to TRBJ2-3; 7 bases map to TRBD2. Per the germline V gene, CDR1 is LNHDA and CDR2 is SQIVND (reference sequence). The CDR3 contains 13 residues. Germline trimming cut 6 bases from V and 1 base from J; bases unmatched to any gene: 1. The CDR3 DNA follows: TGTGCCAGTAGGCTAGCGGGCACAGATACGCAGTATTTT. Residues: CASRLAGTDTQYF.

The V and J genes are TRBV18 and TRBJ2-7, with TRBD2 identical over 8 bases. This CDR3 has 15 amino acids. The V segment lost 2 bases and the J segment 5 bases; nucleotides outside the gene matches: 8. CDR1 and CDR2 (germline): KGHSH, LQKENI. CDR3 loop: CASSPSASGRDEQYF. The CDR3 region has the DNA TGTGCCAGCTCACCAAGCGCTAGCGGGCGCGACGAGCAGTACTTC.

The CDR3 reads CASSYSYRAKSYEQYF. Here the CDR3 DNA reads TGTGCCAGCAGTTACTCGTACAGGGCTAAATCCTACGAGCAGTACTTC. The rearrangement uses TRBV6-5 and TRBJ2-7, with D possibly being TRBD1 (6 bases). The germline V and J ends were trimmed by 0 bases and 1 base, with 13 bases remaining between them. CDR1 and CDR2 from the germline V gene are MNHEY and SVGAGI. This CDR3 is built from 16 residues.

This chain connects TRBV10-3 to TRBJ2-3; 11 bases are a match to TRBD2. CDR1 is ENHRY and CDR2 is SYGVKD in the germline V gene. The CDR3 covers 16 residues. With V trimmed by 7 bases and J by 0 bases, 6 bases remained unmatched. CDR3 amino acids: CAINLAGGFSTDTQYF. Here the CDR3 DNA reads TGTGCCATCAATTTAGCGGGGGGGTTTAGCACAGATACGCAGTATTTT.

This sequence joins TRBV5-1 and TRBJ2-2; 9 nucleotides match TRBD1. The V gene's germline CDR1 is SGHRS and CDR2 YFSETQ. V trimming: 4 bases; J trimming: 4 bases; junction bases outside the gene matches: 5. CDR3 length: 15 residues. The DNA of the CDR3 is TGCGCCAGCAGCCAGGGGACAGGGATCACCGGGGAGCTGTTTTTT. Protein product: CASSQGTGITGELFF.

The V and J genes are TRBV5-4 and TRBJ2-1; TRBD2 matches at 15 bases. This CDR3 spans 16 amino acids. Losses at the gene ends were 5 bases for V and 6 bases for J; bases not matched to a gene: 6. Germline V gene data show CDR1 as SGHNT and CDR2 as YYREEE (reference sequence). DNA of the CDR3: TGTGCCAGCAGGCAGGGACTAGCGGGAGGAATCAATGAGCAGTTCTTC. Translation gives CASRQGLAGGINEQFF.

This chain connects TRBV7-2 to TRBJ2-1; D possibly corresponds to TRBD1 (5 bases). The germline gives CDR1 SGHTA, CDR2 FQGNSA. The ends were cut back, 1 base at V and 5 bases at J, with 12 bases in the middle. The CDR3 spans 15 residues. The CDR3 is CASSLEVAGNNEQFF. As DNA, the CDR3 is TGTGCCAGCAGCTTAGAGGTGGCAGGGAACAATGAGCAGTTCTTC.

This clone was counted only a few times. J is TRBJ2-2 and V is TRBV7-8; D is unclear. Germline-derived CDR1 and CDR2 are SGHVS and FQNEAQ. CDR3 length: 15 residues. Trimming cost V 5 bases and J 7 bases, with 17 bases left between them. The CDR3 DNA reads TGTGCCAGCAGCCGCCAAAGTCCCCCAGGCGGGGAGCTGTTTTTT. It translates to CASSRQSPPGGELFF.

V is TRBV30 and J is TRBJ2-7; 7 nucleotides align to TRBD1. This CDR3 contains 13 residues. V shed 6 bases, J shed 3 bases, and the junction held 8 bases outside the gene matches. Germline V lookup: CDR1 GTSNPN, CDR2 SVGIG (reference sequence). The DNA for the CDR3 is TGTGCCTGCCTCCGGGACAGCAGCTACGAGCAGTACTTC. Residues: CACLRDSSYEQYF.

This chain uses TRBV7-9 with TRBJ1-1; maybe TRBD1 (5 bases). V was pared by 5 bases and J by 2 bases, with 12 bases between. This CDR3 comprises 14 residues. Germline loops: CDR1 SEHNR, CDR2 FQNEAQ (reference sequence). CDR3 sequence (DNA): TGTGCCAGCAGCCCCCAGGGCAGTAACACTGAAGCTTTCTTT. It encodes CASSPQGSNTEAFF.

The chain employs TRBV28 and TRBJ2-7, with TRBD1 matching 8 bases. Unmatched junction bases numbered 7, after V lost 7 bases and J lost 2 bases. Germline assignment: CDR1 MDHEN and CDR2 SYDVKM. The CDR3 is 14 residues long. The CDR3 sequence: CASIQSGQAYEQYF. The CDR3, as DNA: TGTGCCAGCATCCAATCGGGACAGGCCTACGAGCAGTACTTC.

The chain recombines TRBV30 with TRBJ2-3; D is possibly TRBD1 (5 bases). Germline V gene lookup returns CDR1 GTSNPN and CDR2 SVGIG (reference sequence). The CDR3 runs to 11 residues. V lost 0 bases to trimming and J lost 8 bases, with 6 bases between them. The CDR3 loop is CAWSVQGTQYF. The DNA for the CDR3 is TGTGCCTGGAGTGTTCAGGGTACGCAGTATTTT.

The chain carries TRBV7-2 and TRBJ2-1; 9 bases match TRBD2. This CDR3 contains 15 residues. V gave up 3 bases and J gave up 2 bases; unmatched junction bases: 2. Germline-derived CDR1 and CDR2 are SGHTA and FQGNSA. CDR3 in DNA: TGTGCCAGCAGCTTGGGGACTAGCCCCTACAATGAGCAGTTCTTC. Amino acid sequence: CASSLGTSPYNEQFF.

This chain links TRBV2 with TRBJ2-7; 7 bases agree with TRBD1. Trimming took 8 bases from V and 2 from J; bases not matched to a gene: 3. The CDR3 is made up of 12 amino acids. Germline CDR1 SNHLY, CDR2 FYNNEI. DNA of the CDR3: TGTGCCAGCGCAGACAGGGCCTACGAGCAGTACTTC. It codes for CASADRAYEQYF.

The rearrangement joins TRBV7-2 to TRBJ2-5, with 9 bases aligning to TRBD2. There are 15 residues in the CDR3. Germline CDR1 and CDR2: SGHTA and FQGNSA. The junction had 8 bases not matched to a gene; V was cut back by 5 bases and J by 4 bases. The CDR3 loop is CASSRIAGDAETQYF. CDR3 nucleotide sequence: TGTGCCAGCAGCAGGATAGCGGGGGATGCAGAGACCCAGTACTTC.

This chain's CDR3 is CASSEEGLAGWNEQFF. As DNA, the CDR3 is TGTGCCAGCAGTGAAGAGGGACTAGCGGGTTGGAATGAGCAGTTCTTC. The gene calls are TRBV2 and TRBJ2-1, with 12 positions matching TRBD2. The CDR3 has 16 residues. CDR1 is SNHLY, CDR2 FYNNEI, per germline. The V and J ends lost 1 base and 7 bases, in that order; junction bases with no gene match: 5.

This clone was observed a few times. The chain uses TRBV2 and TRBJ2-7; TRBD2 agrees at 8 bases. The CDR3 has 14 residues. V trimming: 6 bases; J trimming: 6 bases; junction bases outside the gene matches: 10. Per the germline V gene, CDR1 is SNHLY and CDR2 is FYNNEI. In DNA, the CDR3 is TGTGCCAGCAGAAGTAGCGGGACTACGGGCGAGCAGTACTTC. Protein: CASRSSGTTGEQYF.

The V call is TRBV27, the J call TRBJ1-5; TRBD1 is a possible D gene (5 bases). The CDR3 sequence is 13 residues long. CDR1 is MNHEY, CDR2 SMNVEV, per germline (reference sequence). Trimming left V 6 bases short and J 5 bases short, with 11 bases between. The CDR3: CASSPQGDQPQHF. In nucleotides, the CDR3 is TGTGCCAGCAGCCCGCAGGGCGATCAGCCCCAGCATTTT.